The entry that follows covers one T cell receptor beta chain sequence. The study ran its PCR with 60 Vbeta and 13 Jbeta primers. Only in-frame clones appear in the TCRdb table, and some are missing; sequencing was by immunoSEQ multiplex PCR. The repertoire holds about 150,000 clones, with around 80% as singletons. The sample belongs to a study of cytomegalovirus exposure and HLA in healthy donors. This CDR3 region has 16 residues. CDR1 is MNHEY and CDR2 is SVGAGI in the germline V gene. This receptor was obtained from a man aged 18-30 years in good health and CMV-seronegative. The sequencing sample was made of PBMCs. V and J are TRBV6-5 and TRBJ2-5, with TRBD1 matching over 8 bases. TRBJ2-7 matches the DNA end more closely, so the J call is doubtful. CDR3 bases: TGTGCCAGCAGTTACTATGGTGTACAGGGGGACTACGAGCAGTACTTC. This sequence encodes CASSYYGVQGDYEQYF.